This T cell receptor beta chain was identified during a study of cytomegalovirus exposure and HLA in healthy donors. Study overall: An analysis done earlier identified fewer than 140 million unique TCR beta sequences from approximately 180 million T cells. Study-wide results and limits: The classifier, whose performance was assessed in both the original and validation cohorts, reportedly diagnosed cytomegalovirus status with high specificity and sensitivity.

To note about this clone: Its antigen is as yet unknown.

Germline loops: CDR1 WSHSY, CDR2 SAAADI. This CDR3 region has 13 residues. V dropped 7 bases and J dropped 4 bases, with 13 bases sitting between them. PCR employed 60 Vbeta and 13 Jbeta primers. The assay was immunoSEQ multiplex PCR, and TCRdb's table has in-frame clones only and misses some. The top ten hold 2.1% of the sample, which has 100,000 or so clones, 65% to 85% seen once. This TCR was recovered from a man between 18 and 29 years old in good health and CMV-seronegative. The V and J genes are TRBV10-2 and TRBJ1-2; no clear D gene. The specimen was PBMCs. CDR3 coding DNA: TGCGCCAGCACCCGGGTCGAGAGCTATGGCTACACCTTC. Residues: CASTRVESYGYTF.